This T cell receptor beta chain was recorded in a study of T cells in Graves' hyperthyroidism and ophthalmopathy. General observations from the study: Ophthalmopathy was identified by the model a median about 6.4 months ahead of onset.

A remark on this clonotype: The antigen is unknown. Without the conserved terminal phenylalanine or tryptophan, this CDR3 likely stems from a read error.

Investigators excluded patients with uncontrolled infection, other autoimmune disease, pregnancy or lactation. Diagnosis relied on clinical symptoms, serum thyroxine and TRAb, thyroid ultrasound and orbital computed tomography. Authors of the study amplified TCR beta CDR3 regions from RNA transcripts. Initially, a first-round RT-PCR of the TCR CDR3 employed the HTBI primer set. Using its own MiXCR run on the multiplex PCR reads, TCRdb lists one record per CDR3 protein. The data hold more than 40,000 distinct CDR3 sequences, with roughly 49% observed a single time. The sequenced sample consisted of peripheral blood or thyroid tissue (not recorded which). The sequence came from a woman between 45 and 60 years old with Graves' hyperthyroidism.

This chain's CDR3 is CASSLDSRGGYEQYL. CDR3 nucleotides: TGTGCCAGCAGCTTGGATTCGAGGGGGGGCTACGAGCAGTACCTC. V and J are TRBV7-9 and TRBJ2-7; possibly TRBD2 for D (7 bases). The CDR3 loop spans 15 amino acids. Germline V gene data show CDR1 as SEHNR and CDR2 as FQNEAQ (reference sequence). V was trimmed by 3 bases and J by 3 bases, leaving 15 bases between them.